This T cell receptor beta chain was retrieved from a study of blood T cell repertoires in COVID-19. Study-level information: Whether acute or convalescent, the COVID-19 samples came from the United States, Italy and Spain. T cells, B-cell-depleted T cells, or PBMCs provided the cDNA or gDNA that served as material.

The CDR3 spans 13 residues. Looked up from germline, CDR1 is GTSNPN and CDR2 is SVGIG (reference sequence). The V segment lost 8 bases and the J segment 2 bases; nucleotides outside the gene matches: 6. This clone has a single count. Authors' methods: Amplification with reference gene primers provided the estimates of nucleated cell counts. Profiling relied on immunoSEQ multiplex PCR, and the TCRdb table lists in-frame clones only, not all of them. D and trimming were read from the DNA, whereas the V and J calls and clone size are those reported in that table. This sample has about 190,000 clones; roughly 90% occur once, and the top ten carry less than 7.5%.

The receptor's source is a woman in her forties who had recovered from COVID-19. V usage is TRBV30 and J usage is TRBJ1-3, with 7 bases matching TRBD1. Sequencing was carried out using peripheral blood. DNA of the CDR3: TGTGCCGCTACGACAGGGCCTGGAAACACCATATATTTT. It yields the protein CAATTGPGNTIYF. Combining the CDR3 with reference TRBV30 and TRBJ1-3 gives the whole variable domain SQTIHQWPATLVQPVGSPLSLECTVEGTSNPNLYWYRQAAGRGLQLLFYSVGIGQISSEVPQNLSASRPQDRQFILSSKKLLLSDSGFYLCAATTGPGNTIYFGEGSWLTVV.